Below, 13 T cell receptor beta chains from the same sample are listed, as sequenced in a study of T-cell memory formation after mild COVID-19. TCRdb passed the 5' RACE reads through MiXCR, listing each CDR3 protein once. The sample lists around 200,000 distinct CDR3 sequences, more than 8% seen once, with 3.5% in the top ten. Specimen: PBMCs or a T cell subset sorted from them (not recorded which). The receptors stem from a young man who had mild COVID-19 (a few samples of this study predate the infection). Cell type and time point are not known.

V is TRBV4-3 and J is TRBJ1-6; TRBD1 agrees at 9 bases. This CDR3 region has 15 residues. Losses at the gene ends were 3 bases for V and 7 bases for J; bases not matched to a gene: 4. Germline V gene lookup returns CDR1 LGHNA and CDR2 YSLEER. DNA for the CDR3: TGCGCCAGCAGCCAGGGACAGGGTAGAAATTCACCCCTCCACTTT. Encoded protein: CASSQGQGRNSPLHF.

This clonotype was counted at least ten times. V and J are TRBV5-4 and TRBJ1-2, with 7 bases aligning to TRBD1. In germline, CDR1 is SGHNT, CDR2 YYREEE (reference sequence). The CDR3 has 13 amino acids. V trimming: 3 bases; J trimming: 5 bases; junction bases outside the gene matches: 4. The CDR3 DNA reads TGTGCCAGCAGCTATACAGGGGAGTATGGCTACACCTTC. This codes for CASSYTGEYGYTF.

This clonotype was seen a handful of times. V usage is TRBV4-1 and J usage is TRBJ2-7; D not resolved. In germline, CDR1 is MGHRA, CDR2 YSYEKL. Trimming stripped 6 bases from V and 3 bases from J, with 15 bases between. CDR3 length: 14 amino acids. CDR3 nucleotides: TGCGCCAGCAGAGCCGGTGCAGTCGACTACGAGCAGTACGTC. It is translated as CASRAGAVDYEQYV.

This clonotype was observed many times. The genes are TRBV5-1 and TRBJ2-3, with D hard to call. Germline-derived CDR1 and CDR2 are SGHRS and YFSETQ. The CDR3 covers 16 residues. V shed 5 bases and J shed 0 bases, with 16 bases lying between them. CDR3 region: CASRVDPGSSTDTQYF. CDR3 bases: TGCGCCAGCAGAGTAGACCCTGGATCTAGCACAGATACGCAGTATTTT.

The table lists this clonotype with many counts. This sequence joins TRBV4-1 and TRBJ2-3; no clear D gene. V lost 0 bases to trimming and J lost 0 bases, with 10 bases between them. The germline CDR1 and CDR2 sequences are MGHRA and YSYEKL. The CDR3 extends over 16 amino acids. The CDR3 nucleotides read TGCGCCAGCAGCCAAGATAGCCACCCGAGCACAGATACGCAGTATTTT. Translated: CASSQDSHPSTDTQYF.

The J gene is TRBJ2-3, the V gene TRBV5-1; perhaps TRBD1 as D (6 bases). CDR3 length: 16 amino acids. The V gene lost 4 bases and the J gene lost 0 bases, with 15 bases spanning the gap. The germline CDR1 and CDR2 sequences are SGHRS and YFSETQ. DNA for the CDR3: TGCGCCAGCAGCCCAGGACAGTTCGGGAGCACAGATACGCAGTATTTT. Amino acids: CASSPGQFGSTDTQYF.

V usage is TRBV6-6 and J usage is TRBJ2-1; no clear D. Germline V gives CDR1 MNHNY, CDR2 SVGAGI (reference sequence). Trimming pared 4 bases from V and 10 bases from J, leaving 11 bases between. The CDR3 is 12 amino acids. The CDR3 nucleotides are TGTGCCAGCAGTTCCCCGGTTGGGGAGCAGTTCTTC. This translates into CASSSPVGEQFF.

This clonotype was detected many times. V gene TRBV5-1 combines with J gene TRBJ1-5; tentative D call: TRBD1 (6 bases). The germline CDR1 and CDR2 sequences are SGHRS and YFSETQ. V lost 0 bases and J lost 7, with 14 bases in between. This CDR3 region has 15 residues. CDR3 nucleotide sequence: TGCGCCAGCAGCTTGGAGGACAGTTTAAACCAGCCCCAGCATTTT. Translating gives CASSLEDSLNQPQHF.

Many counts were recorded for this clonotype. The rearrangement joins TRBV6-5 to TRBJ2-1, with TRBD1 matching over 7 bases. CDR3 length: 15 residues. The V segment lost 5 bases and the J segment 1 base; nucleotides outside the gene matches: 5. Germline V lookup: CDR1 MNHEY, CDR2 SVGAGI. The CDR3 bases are TGTGCCAGCAGTCGACAGGGTACGTCCTACAATGAGCAGTTCTTC. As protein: CASSRQGTSYNEQFF.

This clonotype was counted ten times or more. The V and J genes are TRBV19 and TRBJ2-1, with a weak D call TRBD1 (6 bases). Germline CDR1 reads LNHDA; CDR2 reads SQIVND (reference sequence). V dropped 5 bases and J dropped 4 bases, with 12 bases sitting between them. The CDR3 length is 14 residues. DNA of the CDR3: TGTGCCAGTAGTCCTCCCAGGGGATACAATGAGCAGTTCTTC. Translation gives CASSPPRGYNEQFF.

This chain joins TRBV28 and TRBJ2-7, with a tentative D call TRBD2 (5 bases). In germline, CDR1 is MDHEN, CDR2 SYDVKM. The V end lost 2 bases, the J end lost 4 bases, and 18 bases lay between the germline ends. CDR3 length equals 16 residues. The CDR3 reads CASSLAGGGAEYEQYV. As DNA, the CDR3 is TGTGCCAGCAGTTTAGCAGGCGGAGGAGCAGAATACGAGCAGTACGTC.

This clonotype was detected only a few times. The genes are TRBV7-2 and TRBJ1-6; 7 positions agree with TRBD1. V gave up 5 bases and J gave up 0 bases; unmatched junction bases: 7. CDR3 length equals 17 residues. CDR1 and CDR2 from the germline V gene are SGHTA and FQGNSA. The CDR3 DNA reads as TGTGCCAGCAGCCGTCGGACAGGCCTCTCCTATAATTCACCCCTCCACTTT. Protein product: CASSRRTGLSYNSPLHF.

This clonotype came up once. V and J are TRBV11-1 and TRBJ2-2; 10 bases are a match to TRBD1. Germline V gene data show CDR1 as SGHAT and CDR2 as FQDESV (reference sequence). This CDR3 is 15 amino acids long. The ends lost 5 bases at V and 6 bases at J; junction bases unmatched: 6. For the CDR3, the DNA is TGTGCCAGCAGCCTTGGGACAGGGGTACCCGGGGAGCTGTTTTTT. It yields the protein CASSLGTGVPGELFF.